This paragraph covers one T cell receptor beta chain sequence. These data are taken from a study of CD8+ T cells in alopecia areata. Treatment meaning: oral pan-JAK inhibitor, 5-10 mg twice daily. RNA extraction was followed by reverse transcription into cDNA, which acted as the sequencing template. Produced via immunoSEQ multiplex PCR; TCRdb's table is partial and in-frame only. Among some 200,000 clones, 60% were seen once, and the ten largest hold about 3%. Trimming removed 5 bases from V and 6 bases from J, with 12 bases in between. The V gene's germline CDR1 is SGHTA and CDR2 FQGTGA. The CDR3 extends over 13 amino acids.

The chain is built from TRBV7-3 and TRBJ2-3, with D unresolved. The TCR originated in a human donor with alopecia areata. Sequences were derived from CD4+ T cells sorted from blood, sampled at week 4, from a patient treated with tofacitinib. CDR3 DNA: TGTGCCAGCAGCCCCGCCGGACGGGATACGCAGTATTTT. Encoded protein: CASSPAGRDTQYF.